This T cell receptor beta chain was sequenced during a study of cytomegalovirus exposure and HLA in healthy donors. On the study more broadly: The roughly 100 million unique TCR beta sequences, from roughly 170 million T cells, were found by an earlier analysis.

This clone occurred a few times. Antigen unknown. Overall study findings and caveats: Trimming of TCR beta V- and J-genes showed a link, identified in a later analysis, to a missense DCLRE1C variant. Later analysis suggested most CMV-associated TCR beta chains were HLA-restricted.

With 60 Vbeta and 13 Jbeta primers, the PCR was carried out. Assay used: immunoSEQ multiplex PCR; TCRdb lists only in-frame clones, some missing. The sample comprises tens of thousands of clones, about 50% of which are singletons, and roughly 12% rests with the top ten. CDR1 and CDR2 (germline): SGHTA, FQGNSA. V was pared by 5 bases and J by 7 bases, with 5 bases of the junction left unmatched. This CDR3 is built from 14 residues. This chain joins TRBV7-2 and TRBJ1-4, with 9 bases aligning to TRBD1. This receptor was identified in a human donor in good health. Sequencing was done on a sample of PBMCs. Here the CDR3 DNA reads TGTGCCAGCAGCATACAGGGGGCAGGTGAAAAACTGTTTTTT. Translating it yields CASSIQGAGEKLFF.